The 30 T cell receptor beta chains reported below all come from one sample, sequenced in a study of beta chain features in type 1 diabetes. General study findings and limits: Shorter TCRB CDR3s, moderately but significantly so, were found in Type 1 diabetes patients in all four CD4+ subsets.

These receptors have no known antigen. Investigators reverse transcribed all isolated RNA, so they sequenced expressed TCRB transcripts. The method was immunoSEQ multiplex PCR; TCRdb's version includes in-frame clones alone and lacks a portion of them. The sample lists some 350,000 clones; 13% were seen once. Sequenced input: naive CD4+ T cells from blood. The receptor source for this set is a woman under 30 with type 1 diabetes.

V usage is TRBV11-2 and J usage is TRBJ2-1, with 15 bases identical to TRBD2. After removal of 5 bases from V and 5 bases from J, the junction contained 7 bases not matched to a gene. CDR3 length equals 17 residues. Germline assignment: CDR1 SGHAT and CDR2 FQNNGV. CDR3 protein: CASSLLGLAGGHNEQFF. The CDR3 DNA reads TGTGCCAGCAGCCTCCTAGGACTAGCGGGAGGGCACAATGAGCAGTTCTTC. Filled out from reference TRBV11-2 and TRBJ2-1, the complete variable domain reads EAGVAQSPRYKIIEKRQSVAFWCNPISGHATLYWYQQILGQGPKLLIQFQNNGVVDDSQLPKDRFSAERLKGVDSTLKIQPAKLEDSAVYLCASSLLGLAGGHNEQFFGPGTRLTVL.

The chain combines TRBV7-9 with TRBJ2-7, with 10 bases lining up with TRBD2. Germline CDR1 is SEHNR and CDR2 is FQNEAQ (reference sequence). J gave up 1 base and V 7 bases, and 7 bases lay outside the gene matches. This CDR3 contains 15 residues. The CDR3 sequence: CASIRSGGLSYEQYF. The CDR3 nucleotides are TGTGCCAGCATACGTAGCGGGGGGCTTTCCTACGAGCAGTACTTC. Together with reference TRBV7-9 and TRBJ2-7, the CDR3 gives the full variable domain: DTGVSQNPRHKITKRGQNVTFRCDPISEHNRLYWYRQTLGQGPEFLTYFQNEAQLEKSRLLSDRFSAERPKGSFSTLEIQRTEQGDSAMYLCASIRSGGLSYEQYFGPGTRLTVT.

This clone was detected a few times. The chain combines TRBV30 with TRBJ2-1; weak D call: TRBD1 (5 bases). This CDR3 has 11 amino acids. Trimming removed 8 bases at V and 0 bases at J, with 5 bases between. Germline V gene lookup returns CDR1 GTSNPN and CDR2 SVGIG (reference sequence). In DNA form, the CDR3 reads TGTGCCCAGGGCTCCTACAATGAGCAGTTCTTC. Encoded protein: CAQGSYNEQFF.

The rearrangement uses TRBV10-3 and TRBJ2-2; a weak D match, TRBD2 (6 bases). Trimming shortened V by 6 bases and J by 4 bases, and 12 bases separated the two germline ends. The CDR3 is 14 residues long. CDR1 is ENHRY, CDR2 SYGVKD, per germline. For the CDR3, the DNA is TGTGCCATCAGGGGGGGAGTTGGCACCGGGGAGCTGTTTTTT. This gives the protein CAIRGGVGTGELFF.

This clone showed up just a few times. Here the CDR3 reads CASSVVRGGGYNEQFF. The CDR3 DNA sequence: TGTGCCAGCAGCGTAGTAAGAGGGGGCGGGTACAATGAGCAGTTCTTC. V gene TRBV9 combines with J gene TRBJ2-1; 7 positions agree with TRBD1. V lost 0 bases, J lost 4 bases, and 7 bases stayed unmatched. Germline CDR1 SGDLS, CDR2 YYNGEE. The CDR3 is 16 residues long.

This clone was picked up a small number of times. The rearrangement uses TRBV7-9 and TRBJ2-7; D perhaps matches TRBD2 (5 bases). Between the trimmed V and J ends, which lost 5 bases and 3 bases, there was a span of 11 bases. The germline V gene encodes CDR1 SEHNR and CDR2 FQNEAQ (reference sequence). CDR3 size: 13 residues. CDR3: CASSPDGNYEQYV. CDR3 DNA sequence: TGTGCCAGCAGCCCGGACGGGAACTACGAGCAGTACGTC.

There are a few counts of this clone. The chain's CDR3 is CASSSGVGADTQYF. The CDR3 coding sequence is TGTGCCAGTAGTAGTGGCGTAGGAGCAGATACGCAGTATTTT. The chain has TRBV19 and TRBJ2-3; D gene unclear. Trimming removed 4 bases at V and 4 bases at J, with 12 bases between. This CDR3 is built from 14 residues. Germline assignment: CDR1 LNHDA and CDR2 SQIVND (reference sequence).

The rearrangement links TRBV4-1 to TRBJ1-5; the D gene is possibly TRBD1 (6 bases). V lost 0 bases and J lost 6, with 18 bases in between. CDR3 size: 17 residues. The V gene's germline CDR1 is MGHRA and CDR2 YSYEKL. CDR3 DNA sequence: TGCGCCAGCAGCCAAGATTGGGCAGGACAGTCCGGTCAGCCCCAGCATTTT. This codes for CASSQDWAGQSGQPQHF.

The V and J genes are TRBV4-1 and TRBJ2-2; D possibly corresponds to TRBD2 (7 bases). Deletions cut 1 base from V and 4 bases from J, with 22 bases between. Germline V gene sequence: CDR1 MGHRA, CDR2 YSYEKL. This CDR3 is 19 amino acids long. The CDR3 is CASSQAAFGGARSTGELFF. As DNA, the CDR3 is TGCGCCAGCAGCCAAGCGGCTTTTGGGGGGGCGAGGAGCACCGGGGAGCTGTTTTTT.

This clone occurred a few times. V is TRBV30 and J is TRBJ1-3; TRBD1 matches at 7 bases. The CDR3 covers 15 residues. V gave up 0 bases and J gave up 2 bases; unmatched junction bases: 4. The V gene's germline CDR1 is GTSNPN and CDR2 SVGIG (reference sequence). CDR3 nucleotides: TGTGCCTGGAGTGTACAAACAGGGGCTGGAAACACCATATATTTT. Translating gives CAWSVQTGAGNTIYF.

The chain uses TRBV11-2 and TRBJ2-3; no reliable D call. This CDR3 region has 11 residues. V lost 3 bases to trimming and J lost 6 bases, with 4 bases between them. Germline CDR1 SGHAT, CDR2 FQNNGV. For the CDR3, the DNA is TGTGCCAGCAGCTTGAGCGATACGCAGTATTTT. Residues: CASSLSDTQYF.

The sample holds a few counts of this clone. V and J are TRBV7-2 and TRBJ2-1; D might be TRBD2 (6 bases). The CDR3 loop spans 14 amino acids. CDR1 is SGHTA, CDR2 FQGNSA, per germline. Trimming stripped 0 bases from V and 7 bases from J, with 10 bases between. The CDR3 nucleotides read TGTGCCAGCAGCTTAGCGTTTAGCGGTAATGAGCAGTTCTTC. Protein sequence: CASSLAFSGNEQFF.

This CDR3 is CASSLTGGSGTGELFF. CDR3 in DNA: TGCGCCAGCAGCTTGACGGGCGGGAGCGGCACCGGGGAGCTGTTTTTT. The rearrangement joins TRBV5-1 to TRBJ2-2; 7 positions match TRBD2. The J segment lost 4 bases and the V segment lost 1 base, leaving 7 bases of the junction unmatched. The CDR3 is 16 residues long. Germline CDR1 is SGHRS and CDR2 is YFSETQ. Based on the CDR3 plus reference TRBV5-1 and TRBJ2-2, the full variable domain is KAGVTQTPRYLIKTRGQQVTLSCSPISGHRSVSWYQQTPGQGLQFLFEYFSETQRNKGNFPGRFSGRQFSNSRSEMNVSTLELGDSALYLCASSLTGGSGTGELFFGEGSRLTVL.

This clone was seen more than once but under ten times. V is TRBV5-1 and J is TRBJ2-3; TRBD2 aligns across 12 bases. This CDR3 has 18 amino acids. Germline CDR1 reads SGHRS; CDR2 reads YFSETQ. The V segment lost 0 bases and the J segment 3 bases; nucleotides outside the gene matches: 8. The CDR3 loop is CASSLGSGTSGRTDTQYF. CDR3 DNA: TGCGCCAGCAGCTTGGGAAGCGGAACTAGCGGGAGGACAGATACGCAGTATTTT. The whole variable domain, remainder taken from reference TRBV5-1 and TRBJ2-3, is KAGVTQTPRYLIKTRGQQVTLSCSPISGHRSVSWYQQTPGQGLQFLFEYFSETQRNKGNFPGRFSGRQFSNSRSEMNVSTLELGDSALYLCASSLGSGTSGRTDTQYFGPGTRLTVL.

This clone has more than one count but fewer than ten. J is TRBJ2-7 and V is TRBV30; D gene uncertain. CDR1 is GTSNPN, CDR2 SVGIG, per germline (reference sequence). The CDR3 runs to 10 residues. The ends were cut back, 8 bases at V and 3 bases at J, with 8 bases in the middle. The CDR3: CAPEFYEQYF. For the CDR3, the DNA is TGTGCCCCGGAGTTCTACGAGCAGTACTTC.

This clone has just a few counts. This chain links TRBV29-1 with TRBJ2-7, with 11 bases aligning to TRBD2. Germline CDR1 reads SQVTM; CDR2 reads ANQGSEA. V gave up 7 bases and J gave up 2 bases; unmatched junction bases: 1. The length of the CDR3 is 12 residues. The CDR3 spells CSATSGTYEQYF. The CDR3, as DNA: TGCAGCGCGACTAGCGGGACCTACGAGCAGTACTTC.

The chain combines TRBV30 with TRBJ2-5; D uncertain. V lost 2 bases and J lost 5, with 9 bases in between. In germline, CDR1 is GTSNPN, CDR2 SVGIG (reference sequence). The CDR3 is made up of 12 amino acids. CDR3 DNA: TGTGCCTGGAGTCAACCGAGGGAGACCCAGTACTTC. Amino acids: CAWSQPRETQYF.

This chain joins TRBV29-1 and TRBJ2-5, with D tentatively TRBD1 (5 bases). The CDR3 is made up of 19 amino acids. Trimming pared 4 bases from V and 1 base from J, leaving 28 bases between. The germline CDR1 and CDR2 sequences are SQVTM and ANQGSEA. Here the CDR3 DNA reads TGCAGCGTTGGGGTTTTTTTGGGCAGGGCCATGGGCACCCAAGAGACCCAGTACTTC. Translating it yields CSVGVFLGRAMGTQETQYF.

This clone was recorded many times. The chain recombines TRBV29-1 with TRBJ2-5, with a tentative D call TRBD2 (6 bases). The V and J ends lost 4 bases and 5 bases respectively, with 11 bases between them. The CDR3 runs to 12 residues. Germline assignment: CDR1 SQVTM and CDR2 ANQGSEA. CDR3 bases: TGCAGCGTTGTGGAGGGCGGGGAGACCCAGTACTTC. This encodes CSVVEGGETQYF.

The chain has TRBV7-9 and TRBJ2-5; 8 positions match TRBD1. CDR3 size: 12 residues. Germline CDR1 is SEHNR and CDR2 is FQNEAQ (reference sequence). V lost 1 base, J lost 10 bases, and 2 bases stayed unmatched. The DNA of the CDR3 is TGTGCCAGCAGCTTAGTACAGGGGGTCCAGTACTTC. Protein product: CASSLVQGVQYF. Combining the CDR3 with reference TRBV7-9 and TRBJ2-5 gives the whole variable domain DTGVSQNPRHKITKRGQNVTFRCDPISEHNRLYWYRQTLGQGPEFLTYFQNEAQLEKSRLLSDRFSAERPKGSFSTLEIQRTEQGDSAMYLCASSLVQGVQYFGPGTRLLVL.

This clone has a handful of counts. The V and J genes are TRBV28 and TRBJ2-5; D is unresolved. This CDR3 has 14 amino acids. V was shortened by 3 bases and J by 1 base, with 9 bases between the two germline ends. Germline V gene sequence: CDR1 MDHEN, CDR2 SYDVKM. The CDR3 DNA reads TGTGCCAGCAGTTTCCCAGGCATCCAAGAGACCCAGTACTTC. It specifies CASSFPGIQETQYF.

The chain uses TRBV10-3 and TRBJ2-7; 8 nucleotides agree with TRBD2. The J segment lost 2 bases and the V segment lost 2 bases, leaving 11 bases of the junction unmatched. The V gene's germline CDR1 is ENHRY and CDR2 SYGVKD. This CDR3 has 17 residues. CDR3 amino acids: CAISEVGRGTSTYEQYF. The CDR3 DNA reads as TGTGCCATCAGTGAGGTTGGACGGGGGACTAGTACCTACGAGCAGTACTTC.

The CDR3 DNA reads TGTGCCTGGAGTCCTTCCTTCCAAGAGACCCAGTACTTC. Protein product: CAWSPSFQETQYF. V usage is TRBV30 and J usage is TRBJ2-5; D is ambiguous. Between the trimmed V and J ends, which lost 2 bases and 1 base, there was a span of 8 bases. CDR1 and CDR2 from the germline V gene are GTSNPN and SVGIG (reference sequence). CDR3 size: 13 residues.

In this sample, this clone turned up a few times. V usage is TRBV27 and J usage is TRBJ1-2; 12 positions agree with TRBD1. Germline V lookup: CDR1 MNHEY, CDR2 SMNVEV (reference sequence). There are 15 residues in the CDR3. V trimming: 5 bases; J trimming: 10 bases; junction bases outside the gene matches: 11. CDR3 DNA: TGTGCCAGCAGTGCTTGGGACAGGGGGCTTCAGTCCTACACCTTC. Translation: CASSAWDRGLQSYTF.

The chain joins TRBV4-3 to TRBJ2-3, with 8 bases that match TRBD2. The germline V gene encodes CDR1 LGHNA and CDR2 YSLEER. This CDR3 spans 17 amino acids. J lost 3 bases, V lost 0 bases, and 8 bases had no gene match. The DNA for the CDR3 is TGCGCCAGCAGCCAAGATGGAGCGGGAGAAAGGACAGATACGCAGTATTTT. Its translation is CASSQDGAGERTDTQYF.

The V call is TRBV6-6, the J call TRBJ1-5; D perhaps matches TRBD1 (6 bases). Per germline, CDR1 MNHNY and CDR2 SVGAGI (reference sequence). V lost 4 bases, J lost 0 bases, and 13 bases lay in between. This CDR3 has 16 residues. The CDR3 is CASSSRTAISNQPQHF. CDR3 coding DNA: TGTGCCAGCAGTTCGCGGACAGCGATTAGCAATCAGCCCCAGCATTTT.

The chain couples TRBV5-4 to TRBJ2-1, with 8 bases matching TRBD2. The junction had 4 bases not matched to a gene; V was cut back by 4 bases and J by 1 base. The CDR3 consists of 15 residues. Germline values: CDR1 SGHNT, CDR2 YYREEE (reference sequence). The CDR3 region is CASSPAGGSYNEQFF. The CDR3 bases are TGTGCCAGCAGCCCGGCGGGAGGATCCTACAATGAGCAGTTCTTC. The complete variable domain, with remaining parts taken from reference TRBV5-4 and TRBJ2-1, reads ETGVTQSPTHLIKTRGQQVTLRCSSQSGHNTVSWYQQALGQGPQFIFQYYREEENGRGNFPPRFSGLQFPNYSSELNVNALELDDSALYLCASSPAGGSYNEQFFGPGTRLTVL.

The J gene is TRBJ1-1, the V gene TRBV7-2; D may be TRBD1 (5 bases). V was pared by 5 bases and J by 3 bases, with 13 bases between. The CDR3 extends over 14 amino acids. Germline CDR1 and CDR2: SGHTA and FQGNSA. The CDR3 region is CASSARRGDTEAFF. The DNA for the CDR3 is TGTGCCAGCAGCGCCCGGCGGGGGGACACTGAAGCTTTCTTT.

This clone has a handful of counts. The chain is built from TRBV4-1 and TRBJ2-1, with 10 positions matching TRBD2. This CDR3 has 16 amino acids. The junction had 5 bases not matched to a gene; V was cut back by 4 bases and J by 2 bases. Germline CDR1 MGHRA, CDR2 YSYEKL. This CDR3 is CASSPILAGPYNEQFF. CDR3 coding DNA: TGCGCCAGCAGCCCTATACTAGCGGGACCCTACAATGAGCAGTTCTTC.

This clone was seen a few times. The chain is built from TRBV7-2 and TRBJ2-3; tentative D call: TRBD1 (5 bases). This CDR3 spans 17 amino acids. V dropped 1 base and J dropped 5 bases, with 19 bases sitting between them. The germline gives CDR1 SGHTA, CDR2 FQGNSA. The CDR3 sequence: CASSLVARAGRGDTQYF. The CDR3 DNA reads as TGTGCCAGCAGCTTAGTAGCTAGGGCAGGGCGTGGAGATACGCAGTATTTT.